This section outlines one T cell receptor (beta chain) sequence together with its context. This specimen belongs to a study of blood T cell repertoires in COVID-19. Study-level information: Both acute and convalescent COVID-19 samples were obtained from the United States, Italy and Spain. Nucleic acid was either cDNA or gDNA, and it came from T cells, B-cell-depleted T cells, or PBMCs.

Followed longitudinally, the Seattle patients had been enrolled during active infection. In the study's own analysis: Amplification from reference gene primers served as the basis for estimated nucleated cell counts. Produced via immunoSEQ multiplex PCR; TCRdb's table is partial and in-frame only. From that table come the V and J calls and clone size; the DNA was used to work out D and trimming. The sample lists 150,000 to 200,000 clones, about 81% occurring once. The sequence was obtained from a woman older than 75 with COVID-19, enrolled during active disease. What was sequenced was peripheral blood.

The CDR3 loop reads CASSPQQGGYNSPLHF. CDR3 coding DNA: TGTGCCAGCTCACCCCAACAGGGGGGGTATAATTCACCCCTCCACTTT. The rearrangement joins TRBV18 to TRBJ1-6; TRBD1 matches 8 bases. This CDR3 has 16 amino acids. Trimming cost V 3 bases and J 4 bases; bases outside gene matches: 5. Germline assignment: CDR1 KGHSH and CDR2 LQKENI.